What follows are 2 T cell receptor beta chains derived from one specimen sequenced in a study of shared clonotypes between healthy human individuals. Sequencing was performed with immunoSEQ multiplex PCR; in TCRdb, only in-frame clones are kept and a portion is missing. The table records around 2.1 million clones, nearly 97% of them present only once. The material sequenced was naive CD4+ T cells sorted from blood. Subset indicated: CD45RA+ positively selected. The origin of the receptors is a man aged 18-30 years in good health.

The V gene is TRBV5-1, the J gene TRBJ2-1; D ambiguous. Germline loops: CDR1 SGHRS, CDR2 YFSETQ. Trimming removed 4 bases from V and 1 base from J, with 9 bases in between. CDR3 length equals 14 residues. Here the CDR3 reads CASSGRESYNEQFF. The CDR3 DNA is TGCGCCAGCAGCGGGCGCGAATCCTACAATGAGCAGTTCTTC.

The rearrangement links TRBV6-1 to TRBJ1-2; D remains unclear. CDR1 is MNHNS and CDR2 is SASEGT in the germline V gene. CDR3 length: 14 residues. V was cut by 2 bases and J by 4 bases, with 11 bases left in between. In DNA form, the CDR3 reads TGTGCCAGCAGTGAATTCGGCGGACTCTATGGCTACACCTTC. Protein product: CASSEFGGLYGYTF.